The present entry profiles one T cell receptor (beta chain) with its context. This specimen comes from a study of T cell clusters in autoimmune cytopenias. Some 38,000 genome equivalents of blood DNA were amplified for TRB. Germline-derived CDR1 and CDR2 are SGHKS and YYEKEE (reference sequence). The CDR3 is made up of 17 amino acids. TRB rearrangements were amplified by touch-down multiplex PCR with mixed TRB-A/B primers. Using the multiplex PCR reads, TCRdb records one entry per CDR3 protein without DNA. The record lists about 3,800 distinct CDR3 sequences, of which the ten most abundant hold roughly 15%. The data also belong to a second study, concerning T cell repertoires in aging, cancer and after chemotherapy.

Sequencing was performed on peripheral blood. The clonotype originates from a human donor in good health. The rearrangement links TRBV5-5 to TRBJ1-3. The CDR3 loop is CASSATGTLSSGNTIYF.